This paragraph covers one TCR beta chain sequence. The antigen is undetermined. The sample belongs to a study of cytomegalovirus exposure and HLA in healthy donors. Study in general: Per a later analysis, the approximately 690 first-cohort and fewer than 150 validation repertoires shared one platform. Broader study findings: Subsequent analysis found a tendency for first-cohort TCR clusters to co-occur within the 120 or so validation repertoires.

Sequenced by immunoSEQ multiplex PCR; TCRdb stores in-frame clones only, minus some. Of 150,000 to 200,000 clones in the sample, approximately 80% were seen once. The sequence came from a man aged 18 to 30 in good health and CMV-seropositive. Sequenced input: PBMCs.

The CDR3 is CASSYPGQGGKQYF. The CDR3 bases are TGTGCCAGCAGTTACCCGGGACAGGGAGGGAAGCAGTACTTC. The chain joins TRBV6-5 to TRBJ2-7; TRBD1 matches at 9 bases. The V gene's germline CDR1 is MNHEY and CDR2 SVGAGI. CDR3 length: 14 amino acids. Trimming removed 2 bases from V and 8 bases from J; junction bases left unmatched: 7.